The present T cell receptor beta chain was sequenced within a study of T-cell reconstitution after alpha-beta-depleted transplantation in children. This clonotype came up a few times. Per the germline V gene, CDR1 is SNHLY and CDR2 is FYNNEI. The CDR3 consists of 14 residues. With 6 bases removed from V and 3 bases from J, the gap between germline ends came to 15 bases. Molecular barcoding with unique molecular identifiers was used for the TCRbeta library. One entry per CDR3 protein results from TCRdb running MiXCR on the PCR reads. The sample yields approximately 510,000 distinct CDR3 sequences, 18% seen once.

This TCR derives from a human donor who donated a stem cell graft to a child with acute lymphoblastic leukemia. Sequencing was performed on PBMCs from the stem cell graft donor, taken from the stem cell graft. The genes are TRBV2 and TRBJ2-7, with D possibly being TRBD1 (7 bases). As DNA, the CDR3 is TGTGCCAGCAGGAAACAGGGGACTGGCTACGAGCAGTACTTC. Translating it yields CASRKQGTGYEQYF.